This T cell receptor beta chain was observed in a study of T cells after posttransplantation cyclophosphamide. General study findings and limits: Later post-transplant blood repertoires were often dominated by donor CD8+ memory clones. Tissue-infiltrating T cells from skin or gut overlapped little with blood T cells. TRB clonality was highly associated with recipient CMV seropositivity and reactivation.

As for this clone: Its antigen remains unknown.

Repertoires were generated with immunoSEQ multiplex PCR, while TCRdb's copy carries only in-frame clones and drops some. The data show more than 60,000 clones, about 94% seen once. Sequencing was done on a sample of PBMCs. This receptor was identified in a woman aged 25 to 45 in good health and a related stem cell transplant donor.

CDR3 sequence: CASSKFASGQGGTGELFF. The DNA of the CDR3 is TGTGCCAGCAGCAAATTCGCCTCGGGACAGGGGGGTACCGGGGAGCTGTTTTTT. The chain is built from TRBV21-1 and TRBJ2-2; the table calls TRBD1, which could not be checked here. TRBV21-1 is shown as a pseudogene. The CDR3 sequence is 18 residues long.